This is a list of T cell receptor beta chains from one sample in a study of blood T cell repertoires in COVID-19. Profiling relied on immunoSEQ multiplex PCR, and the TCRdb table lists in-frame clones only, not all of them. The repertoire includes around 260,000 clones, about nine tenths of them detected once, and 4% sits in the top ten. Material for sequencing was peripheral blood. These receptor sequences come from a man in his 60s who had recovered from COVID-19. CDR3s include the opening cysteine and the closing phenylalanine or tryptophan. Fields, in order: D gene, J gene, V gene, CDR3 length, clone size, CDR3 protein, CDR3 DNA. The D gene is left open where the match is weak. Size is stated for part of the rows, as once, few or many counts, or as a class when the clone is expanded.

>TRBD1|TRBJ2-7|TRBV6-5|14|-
CASSPTGSSYEQYF
TGTGCCAGCAGCCCGACAGGGAGCTCCTACGAGCAGTACTTC
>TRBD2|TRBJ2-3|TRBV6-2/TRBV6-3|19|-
CASSSGSTGGLLGTDTQYF
TGTGCCAGCAGTTCAGGTTCGACGGGGGGTCTACTTGGCACAGATACGCAGTATTTT
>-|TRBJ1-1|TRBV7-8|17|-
CASSLDSRERMNTEAFF
TGTGCCAGCAGCTTAGACTCGAGGGAAAGGATGAACACTGAAGCTTTCTTT
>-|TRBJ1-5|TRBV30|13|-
CAWSAQGHQPQHF
TGTGCCTGGAGTGCCCAGGGCCATCAGCCCCAGCATTTT
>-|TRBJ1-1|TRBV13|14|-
CASSLPTADTEAFF
TGTGCCAGCAGCTTACCAACGGCGGACACTGAAGCTTTCTTT
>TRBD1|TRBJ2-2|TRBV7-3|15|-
CASRRDRGLTGELFF
TGTGCCAGCAGACGAGACAGGGGTCTCACCGGGGAGCTGTTTTTT
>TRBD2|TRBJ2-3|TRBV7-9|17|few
CASSLVSVAGGTDTQYF
TGTGCCAGCAGCTTAGTTTCGGTAGCGGGGGGCACAGATACGCAGTATTTT
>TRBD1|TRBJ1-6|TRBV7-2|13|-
CASSQGDLVPLHF
TGTGCCAGCAGCCAGGGGGATCTGGTGCCCCTCCACTTT
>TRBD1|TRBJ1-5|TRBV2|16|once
CASRGAGGWGNQPQHF
TGTGCCAGCAGGGGGGCAGGGGGTTGGGGCAATCAGCCCCAGCATTTT
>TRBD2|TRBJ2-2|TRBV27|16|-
CASNRRAGGTTGELFF
TGTGCCAGCAACCGGAGGGCGGGGGGGACCACCGGGGAGCTGTTTTTT
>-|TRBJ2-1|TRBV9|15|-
CASSVLIATINEQFF
TGTGCCAGCAGCGTATTAATCGCCACAATCAATGAGCAGTTCTTC
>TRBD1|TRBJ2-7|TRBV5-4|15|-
CASSAGTGMSYEQYF
TGTGCCAGCAGCGCGGGGACAGGGATGTCCTACGAGCAGTACTTC
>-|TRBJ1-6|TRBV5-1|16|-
CASSLDQGYYNSPLHF
TGCGCCAGCAGCTTGGATCAGGGGTACTATAATTCACCCCTCCACTTT
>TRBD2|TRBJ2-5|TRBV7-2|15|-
CASRRTSGVQETQYF
TGTGCCAGCAGACGGACTAGCGGGGTTCAAGAGACCCAGTACTTC
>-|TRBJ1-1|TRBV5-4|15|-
CASSSGGHGGTEAFF
TGTGCCAGCAGCTCGGGGGGGCACGGCGGCACTGAAGCTTTCTTT
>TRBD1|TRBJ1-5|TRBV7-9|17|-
CASSLDGPGGIPQPQHF
TGTGCCAGCAGCTTAGATGGTCCAGGGGGGATCCCTCAGCCCCAGCATTTT
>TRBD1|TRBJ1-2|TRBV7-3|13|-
CASSSTGGYGYTF
TGTGCCAGCAGCTCCACAGGGGGCTATGGCTACACCTTC
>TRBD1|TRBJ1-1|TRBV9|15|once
CASSVVGQGATEAFF
TGTGCCAGCAGCGTAGTGGGGCAGGGGGCAACTGAAGCTTTCTTT
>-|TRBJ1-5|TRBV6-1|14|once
CASSEGQINQPQHF
TGTGCCAGCAGTGAAGGGCAGATAAATCAGCCCCAGCATTTT
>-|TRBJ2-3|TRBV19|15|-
CASSIQGGFTDTQYF
TGTGCCAGTAGTATCCAGGGTGGCTTCACAGATACGCAGTATTTT
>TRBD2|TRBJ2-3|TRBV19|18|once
CASSSSGGAAISTDTQYF
TGTGCCAGTAGCTCTAGCGGGGGGGCCGCTATAAGCACAGATACGCAGTATTTT
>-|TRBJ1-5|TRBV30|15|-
CAWSVDGLGNQPQHF
TGTGCCTGGAGTGTTGATGGGCTTGGCAATCAGCCCCAGCATTTT